Sequencing of this T cell receptor (beta chain) was carried out in a study of shared clonotypes between healthy human individuals. Study in general: CD4 naive and memory got three plates each, CD8 naive two, CD8 memory one.

A remark on this clone: Other DNA sequences within the sample encode an identical CDR3.

Under the authors' procedure: ImmunoSEQ only sent back junction sequences with no quality scores, so filtering was done differently. Libraries were prepared by immunoSEQ multiplex PCR; TCRdb keeps only in-frame clonotypes and omits some of them. D and trimming were read from the DNA, whereas the V and J calls and clone size are those reported in that table. The profile shows 2 million to 2.5 million clones, approximately 95% of them singletons. V shed 3 bases and J 1 base; nucleotides not matched to a gene: 5. The CDR3 runs 15 residues. The germline CDR1 and CDR2 sequences are SGHNT and YYREEE (reference sequence).

Sequencing was done on a sample of naive CD4+ T cells sorted from blood. This sample's subset: CD45RA+ positively selected. The receptor's source is a young man in good health. This chain links TRBV5-4 with TRBJ2-3, with 7 bases aligning to TRBD2. The CDR3 loop reads CASSSSGAGTDTQYF. DNA for the CDR3: TGTGCCAGCAGCTCAAGCGGGGCCGGCACAGATACGCAGTATTTT.